This entry lists 24 T cell receptor beta chains sequenced from one sample in a study of response to subunit inactivated influenza vaccine. TCRdb independently ran MiXCR on the RT-PCR reads; one entry per CDR3 protein. Of some 480,000 distinct CDR3 sequences listed, 9.5% to 13% are singletons. The sequenced sample was PBMCs from blood, obtained roughly 48 days after vaccination. The receptors shown here come from a man aged 45-65 years who received an inactivated influenza vaccine.

This clonotype was detected only a few times. The CDR3 reads CASSPTRRGPQAQYF. DNA of the CDR3: TGTGCCAGCAGCCCCACCAGGAGGGGGCCTCAAGCGCAGTACTTC. The genes are TRBV28 and TRBJ2-7; tentative D call: TRBD1 (7 bases). This CDR3 contains 15 residues. V lost 6 bases and J lost 9, with 24 bases in between. CDR1 and CDR2 (germline): MDHEN, SYDVKM.

The chain has TRBV7-9 and TRBJ2-6; D ambiguous. Germline CDR1 is SEHNR and CDR2 is FQNEAQ (reference sequence). The ends were cut back, 5 bases at V and 0 bases at J, with 11 bases in the middle. The CDR3 totals 16 residues. The CDR3 loop is CASSPGPDSGANVLTF. In DNA form, the CDR3 reads TGTGCCAGCAGCCCCGGACCGGACTCTGGGGCCAACGTCCTGACTTTC.

The chain employs TRBV29-1 and TRBJ1-2; D call uncertain. V was shortened by 4 bases and J by 5 bases, with 11 bases between the two germline ends. CDR3 length equals 12 residues. The V gene's germline CDR1 is SQVTM and CDR2 ANQGSEA. CDR3 in amino acids: CSVAMDLYGYTF. In DNA form, the CDR3 reads TGCAGCGTTGCTATGGATTTGTATGGCTACACCTTC.

This clonotype was seen a handful of times. This chain links TRBV4-1 with TRBJ1-5; D is undetermined. Germline assignment: CDR1 MGHRA and CDR2 YSYEKL. V dropped 0 bases and J dropped 4 bases, with 7 bases sitting between them. This CDR3 spans 14 amino acids. The CDR3 coding sequence is TGCGCCAGCAGCCAAGATCCCTATAATCAGCCCCAGCATTTT. Translated, it gives CASSQDPYNQPQHF.

The chain joins TRBV7-8 to TRBJ2-3; D may be TRBD2 (5 bases). Trimming took 1 base from V and 4 from J, leaving 12 bases between them. The germline V gene has CDR1 SGHVS and CDR2 FQNEAQ. The CDR3 is 15 residues long. CDR3 protein: CASSLGWTQADTQYF. CDR3 nucleotide sequence: TGTGCCAGCAGCTTAGGTTGGACTCAGGCAGATACGCAGTATTTT.

Comment on this clonotype: A read error may explain this, as a much larger clone is one base away. Since the CDR3 does not end with the conserved phenylalanine or tryptophan, this likely comes from a read error. The J gene is TRBJ2-7, the V gene TRBV29-1; maybe TRBD1 (6 bases). The CDR3 totals 12 residues. Germline V gives CDR1 SQVTM, CDR2 ANQGSEA. V was pared by 6 bases and J by 5 bases, with 14 bases between. The CDR3 protein is CSVVQGPNEQYL. The CDR3 nucleotides are TGCAGCGTCGTACAGGGTCCCAACGAGCAGTACCTC.

The genes are TRBV24-1 and TRBJ2-3; no firm D call. V was cut by 0 bases and J by 4 bases, with 4 bases left in between. The CDR3 extends over 13 amino acids. CDR1 KGHDR and CDR2 SFDVKD come from the germline V gene. The CDR3 loop is CATSDLGSDTQYF. In DNA, the CDR3 is TGTGCCACCAGTGATTTGGGATCAGATACGCAGTATTTT.

In its sample, this clonotype was seen many times. The V call is TRBV5-1, the J call TRBJ2-3, with 13 bases matching TRBD2. V dropped 1 base and J dropped 4; count of bases not matched to a gene: 9. The CDR3 length is 18 residues. Germline V CDR1 and CDR2: SGHRS, YFSETQ. The CDR3 here is CASSLSGLAGVSADTQYF. DNA for the CDR3: TGCGCCAGCAGCTTGTCAGGACTAGCGGGAGTAAGCGCAGATACGCAGTATTTT. Based on the CDR3 plus reference TRBV5-1 and TRBJ2-3, the full variable domain is KAGVTQTPRYLIKTRGQQVTLSCSPISGHRSVSWYQQTPGQGLQFLFEYFSETQRNKGNFPGRFSGRQFSNSRSEMNVSTLELGDSALYLCASSLSGLAGVSADTQYFGPGTRLTVL.

This clonotype was found many times. The chain is built from TRBV12-3 or TRBV12-4 and TRBJ2-5; 9 nucleotides agree with TRBD1. The CDR3 contains 14 residues. J was trimmed by 7 bases and V by 6 bases; bases with no gene match: 9. The CDR3: CASSPRTGVGTQYF. CDR3 coding DNA: TGTGCCAGCAGCCCGAGGACAGGGGTAGGGACCCAGTACTTC.

The chain recombines TRBV4-3 with TRBJ2-7, with 10 bases identical to TRBD1. Per the germline V gene, CDR1 is LGHNA and CDR2 is YSLEER. Trimming took 3 bases from V and 2 from J; bases not matched to a gene: 1. The CDR3 covers 14 residues. Here the CDR3 DNA reads TGCGCCAGCAGCCAGACAGGGGGCGCCTACGAGCAGTACTTC. It yields the protein CASSQTGGAYEQYF.

For the CDR3, the DNA is TGTGCTACCAAAGCGGCTGGGGAGCTGTTTTTT. Protein: CATKAAGELFF. The chain employs TRBV7-7 and TRBJ2-2; a weak D match, TRBD2 (5 bases). Germline V CDR1 and CDR2: SSHAT, FNYEAQ (reference sequence). This CDR3 has 11 residues.

This clonotype was seen a handful of times. V is TRBV5-6 and J is TRBJ2-3; 12 nucleotides match TRBD2. The CDR3 consists of 15 residues. Trimming cost V 0 bases and J 9 bases; bases outside gene matches: 5. Germline V lookup: CDR1 SGHDT, CDR2 YYEEEE. The CDR3 reads CASSLALAGGVTQYF. For the CDR3, the DNA is TGTGCCAGCAGCTTGGCGCTAGCGGGGGGGGTCACGCAGTATTTT.

This clonotype has a handful of counts. The gene calls are TRBV20-1 and TRBJ2-7, with TRBD2 identical over 11 bases. The CDR3 covers 18 residues. From germline, CDR1 is DFQATT and CDR2 SNEGSKA (reference sequence). J gave up 4 bases and V 2 bases, and 16 bases lay outside the gene matches. CDR3 DNA: TGCAGTGCTAGATCCCCAGGGGGAGCGGGACTAGCGGATTACGAGCAGTACTTC. Protein product: CSARSPGGAGLADYEQYF.

This clonotype was recorded a few times. The V call is TRBV24-1, the J call TRBJ2-3; 16 bases match TRBD2. This CDR3 spans 18 amino acids. Germline lookup yields CDR1 KGHDR and CDR2 SFDVKD. Trimming at V came to 4 bases and at J to 9 bases, leaving 12 bases not matched to a gene. In DNA form, the CDR3 reads TGTGCCACCAGTGAGCCGGGACTAGCGGGGGGGTCCATGGGGACGCAGTATTTT. Translation gives CATSEPGLAGGSMGTQYF.

This clonotype was observed at least ten times. The chain joins TRBV20-1 to TRBJ2-1; TRBD2 matches at 13 bases. Trimming took 0 bases from V and 7 from J; bases not matched to a gene: 3. The CDR3 extends over 15 amino acids. Per the germline V gene, CDR1 is DFQATT and CDR2 is SNEGSKA (reference sequence). The CDR3 bases are TGCAGTGCTAGAGAGACTAGCGGGAGGCTTAATGAGCAGTTCTTC. Encoded protein: CSARETSGRLNEQFF.

This clonotype was picked up a small number of times. This chain links TRBV5-1 with TRBJ2-1; D is perhaps TRBD1 (6 bases). This CDR3 contains 15 residues. In germline, CDR1 is SGHRS, CDR2 YFSETQ. Deletions cut 4 bases from V and 6 bases from J, with 17 bases between. The CDR3 loop reads CASSPTGLTSNEQFF. The CDR3 DNA follows: TGCGCCAGCAGCCCGACAGGTCTAACTAGCAATGAGCAGTTCTTC.

Many counts were recorded for this clonotype. V and J are TRBV5-1 and TRBJ2-4, with TRBD1 as a possible D gene (6 bases). The CDR3 loop spans 13 amino acids. Between the trimmed V and J ends, which lost 5 bases and 11 bases, there was a span of 17 bases. Germline-derived CDR1 and CDR2 are SGHRS and YFSETQ. CDR3 in DNA: TGCGCCAGCAGGCAAGGACAGATGGAAGTTCAGTACTTC. It specifies CASRQGQMEVQYF.

The chain uses TRBV5-1 and TRBJ2-4; TRBD2 is a possible D gene (5 bases). V was pared by 0 bases and J by 3 bases, with 13 bases between. The germline V gene encodes CDR1 SGHRS and CDR2 YFSETQ. There are 16 residues in the CDR3. The CDR3 reads CASSLVEGMGKNIQYF. As DNA, the CDR3 is TGCGCCAGCAGCTTGGTTGAGGGTATGGGCAAAAACATTCAGTACTTC.

The chain has TRBV11-1 and TRBJ2-5; TRBD2 might be the D (5 bases). Germline loops: CDR1 SGHAT, CDR2 FQDESV (reference sequence). Trimming left V 5 bases short and J 7 bases short, with 17 bases between. The CDR3 is 14 residues long. The DNA for the CDR3 is TGTGCCAGCAGCCCCGAGGGTCTCTCCGGGACCCAGTACTTC. It codes for CASSPEGLSGTQYF.

This clonotype turned up a few times. The V and J genes are TRBV28 and TRBJ1-5; D is undetermined. Between the trimmed V and J ends, which lost 2 bases and 3 bases, there was a span of 8 bases. The CDR3 is made up of 14 amino acids. Germline V gene sequence: CDR1 MDHEN, CDR2 SYDVKM. This CDR3 is CASSLGAYNQPQHF. The CDR3 bases are TGTGCCAGCAGTTTAGGCGCTTACAATCAGCCCCAGCATTTT.

This clonotype was observed a handful of times. The CDR3: CASSPGTFNQPQHF. In nucleotides, the CDR3 is TGTGCCAGCAGCCCCGGGACATTTAATCAGCCCCAGCATTTT. The J gene is TRBJ1-5, the V gene TRBV7-9, with D perhaps matching TRBD1 (6 bases). V lost 5 bases and J lost 4, with 12 bases in between. CDR1 is SEHNR and CDR2 is FQNEAQ in the germline V gene (reference sequence). The length of the CDR3 is 14 residues. Looking up the rest from reference TRBV7-9 and TRBJ1-5 gives the full variable domain: DTGVSQNPRHKITKRGQNVTFRCDPISEHNRLYWYRQTLGQGPEFLTYFQNEAQLEKSRLLSDRFSAERPKGSFSTLEIQRTEQGDSAMYLCASSPGTFNQPQHFGDGTRLSIL.

This clonotype was observed a handful of times. The chain uses TRBV12-3 or TRBV12-4 and TRBJ2-7; the match to TRBD1 covers 7 bases. V dropped 5 bases and J dropped 2; count of bases not matched to a gene: 3. This CDR3 is built from 13 residues. Written as DNA, the CDR3 is TGTGCCAGCAGTAAAGGGACAGCCTACGAGCAGTACTTC. This gives the protein CASSKGTAYEQYF.

The chain uses TRBV12-3 or TRBV12-4 and TRBJ2-1; 8 positions agree with TRBD1. This CDR3 has 17 amino acids. V lost 4 bases, J lost 3 bases, and 11 bases stayed unmatched. The CDR3 loop reads CASSSLRDRQSYNEQFF. The DNA of the CDR3 is TGTGCCAGCAGTTCTTTACGGGACAGGCAAAGCTACAATGAGCAGTTCTTC.

This clonotype was seen many times. V gene TRBV6-1 combines with J gene TRBJ1-5, with D possibly being TRBD1 (5 bases). The V end was cut by 6 bases, the J end by 0 bases, with 12 bases between. The CDR3 runs to 15 residues. Germline assignment: CDR1 MNHNS and CDR2 SASEGT. CDR3 coding DNA: TGTGCCAGCAGCCTGACAGCGTATAGCAATCAGCCCCAGCATTTT. Residues: CASSLTAYSNQPQHF.